The 20 T cell receptor beta chains below were found in one sample sequenced in a study of shared clonotypes between healthy human individuals (TCRdb year 2020). The method was the immunoSEQ multiplex PCR assay. Imported from immuneACCESS, the table was reduced by TCRdb to in-frame sequences with V and J called. These copies leave out some clones; in studies compared against another copy, an unresolved V gene accounts for under half, and the cause of the remainder is not known. This sample holds about 1 million clones; around four fifths were observed only once. Together, the top ten hold 1.4% of the sample. Sequencing was performed on memory CD4+ T cells sorted from blood. The intended sense of this specimen's cell subset or site label: CD45RA-negative fraction. These receptor sequences come from a man in his late teens or twenties in good health.

The V call is TRBV12-5, the J call TRBJ2-3, with D possibly matching TRBD1 (7 bases). CDR3 length: 17 residues. Germline V CDR1 and CDR2: LGHNT, FRNRAP. V dropped 5 bases and J dropped 5 bases, with 23 bases sitting between them. In nucleotides, the CDR3 is TGTGCTAGTGGTCCCTTTTGGAGGGGCAGGGGGTTAGATACGCAGTATTTT. It codes for CASGPFWRGRGLDTQYF.

V is TRBV29-1 and J is TRBJ1-1; D may be TRBD1 (6 bases). Per the germline V gene, CDR1 is SQVTM and CDR2 is ANQGSEA. This CDR3 is 14 amino acids long. Trimming shortened V by 5 bases and J by 1 base, and 14 bases separated the two germline ends. The CDR3, as DNA: TGCAGCGTTCACCTAGGGGGAGCGAACACTGAAGCTTTCTTT. Translation gives CSVHLGGANTEAFF. Supplemented by reference TRBV29-1 and TRBJ1-1, the full variable domain reads SAVISQKPSRDICQRGTSLTIQCQVDSQVTMMFWYRQQPGQSLTLIATANQGSEATYESGFVIDKFPISRPNLTFSTLTVSNMSPEDSSIYLCSVHLGGANTEAFFGQGTRLTVV.

Comment on this clone: This likely stems from a read error, as it lies one base from a far larger clone. V and J are TRBV27 and TRBJ1-1, with D hard to call. Germline loops: CDR1 MNHEY, CDR2 SMNVEV (reference sequence). The CDR3 is 13 residues long. The V end was cut by 3 bases, the J end by 1 base, with 6 bases between. The DNA of the CDR3 is TGTGCCAGCAGTTTTGCGGGGAACACTGAAGCTTTCTTT. Residues: CASSFAGNTEAFF.

V and J are TRBV27 and TRBJ2-3; TRBD1 agrees at 8 bases. V lost 2 bases and J lost 6; bases outside the gene matches: 7. CDR1 MNHEY and CDR2 SMNVEV come from the germline V gene (reference sequence). The CDR3 extends over 15 amino acids. The CDR3 here is CASSLRQGASDTQYF. For the CDR3, the DNA is TGTGCCAGCAGTTTAAGGCAGGGGGCATCCGATACGCAGTATTTT.

The chain links TRBV5-6 to TRBJ1-3, with 8 bases fitting TRBD1. CDR1 is SGHDT and CDR2 is YYEEEE in the germline V gene. V lost 7 bases and J lost 4; bases outside the gene matches: 10. The CDR3 spans 15 residues. CDR3 DNA sequence: TGTGCCAGCGCTCGGCAGGGGGCGAGGGGAAACACCATATATTTT. This sequence encodes CASARQGARGNTIYF. The complete variable domain, with remaining parts taken from reference TRBV5-6 and TRBJ1-3, reads DAGVTQSPTHLIKTRGQQVTLRCSPKSGHDTVSWYQQALGQGPQFIFQYYEEEERQRGNFPDRFSGHQFPNYSSELNVNALLLGDSALYLCASARQGARGNTIYFGEGSWLTVV.

The chain has TRBV11-2 and TRBJ2-3, with 14 bases matching TRBD2. The ends lost 2 bases at V and 2 bases at J; junction bases unmatched: 6. Germline CDR1 reads SGHAT; CDR2 reads FQNNGV. The CDR3 has 18 residues. The chain's CDR3 is CASSLLRLAGGNTDTQYF. CDR3 in DNA: TGTGCCAGCAGCTTACTCAGACTAGCGGGAGGGAACACAGATACGCAGTATTTT.

Note on this clone: The identical CDR3 is also encoded by other nucleotide sequences in the sample. The rearrangement joins TRBV30 to TRBJ2-5, with no clear D. Per the germline V gene, CDR1 is GTSNPN and CDR2 is SVGIG (reference sequence). This CDR3 comprises 13 residues. The V end was cut by 2 bases, the J end by 2 bases, with 9 bases between. Written as DNA, the CDR3 is TGTGCCTGGAGTTTGGGATTTCAAGAGACCCAGTACTTC. Its protein is CAWSLGFQETQYF.

The rearrangement links TRBV19 to TRBJ2-3; the match to TRBD2 covers 12 bases. The J segment lost 4 bases and the V segment lost 3 bases, leaving 17 bases of the junction unmatched. Germline CDR1 and CDR2: LNHDA and SQIVND (reference sequence). This CDR3 has 20 residues. This CDR3 is CASSMGRLAGVGRKADTQYF. CDR3 bases: TGTGCCAGTAGTATGGGGCGACTAGCGGGAGTGGGGCGAAAGGCAGATACGCAGTATTTT.

The rearrangement links TRBV5-1 to TRBJ1-1; D is undetermined. CDR1 and CDR2 (germline): SGHRS, YFSETQ. CDR3 size: 14 residues. The germline V and J ends were trimmed by 0 bases and 4 bases, with 10 bases remaining between them. For the CDR3, the DNA is TGCGCCAGCAGCTTGGACGTAGGAAGCACTGAAGCTTTCTTT. As protein: CASSLDVGSTEAFF. Filled out from reference TRBV5-1 and TRBJ1-1, the complete variable domain reads KAGVTQTPRYLIKTRGQQVTLSCSPISGHRSVSWYQQTPGQGLQFLFEYFSETQRNKGNFPGRFSGRQFSNSRSEMNVSTLELGDSALYLCASSLDVGSTEAFFGQGTRLTVV.

CDR3 sequence (DNA): TGTGCCAGCAGCTTGGTGGGGGGACTAGCGGGGATCTACGAGCAGTACTTC. Protein: CASSLVGGLAGIYEQYF. V and J are TRBV5-6 and TRBJ2-7, with TRBD2 matching over 13 bases. This CDR3 is built from 17 residues. The germline V gene encodes CDR1 SGHDT and CDR2 YYEEEE. V lost 0 bases and J lost 3; bases outside the gene matches: 6.

A note on this clone: At the DNA level, this CDR3 is encoded by other sequences in the same sample as well. The V call is TRBV6-1, the J call TRBJ2-5; TRBD2 agrees at 12 bases. V shed 2 bases, J shed 2 bases, and the junction held 0 bases outside the gene matches. CDR1 is MNHNS and CDR2 is SASEGT in the germline V gene. The CDR3 sequence is 15 residues long. CDR3 sequence: CASSELAGGQETQYF. The CDR3, as DNA: TGTGCCAGCAGTGAACTAGCGGGGGGGCAAGAGACCCAGTACTTC.

The J gene is TRBJ2-3, the V gene TRBV18, with D possibly called TRBD1 or TRBD2 (6 bases each). The CDR3 runs to 16 residues. From germline, CDR1 is KGHSH and CDR2 LQKENI. Between the trimmed V and J ends, which lost 0 bases and 6 bases, there was a span of 16 bases. The CDR3 nucleotides read TGTGCCAGCTCACCACCGCAAGGGGGGCCTGCGGATACGCAGTATTTT. Translated: CASSPPQGGPADTQYF.

The chain recombines TRBV28 with TRBJ2-5; TRBD2 aligns across 12 bases. Germline V gives CDR1 MDHEN, CDR2 SYDVKM. Trimming at V came to 6 bases and at J to 5 bases, leaving 10 bases not matched to a gene. The CDR3 is made up of 16 amino acids. CDR3 nucleotides: TGTGCCAGCAGCCAATTCCGGCTAGCGGGGGGGGAGACCCAGTACTTC. As protein: CASSQFRLAGGETQYF.

The chain combines TRBV30 with TRBJ1-5; 7 bases are a match to TRBD1. The V segment lost 2 bases and the J segment 4 bases; nucleotides outside the gene matches: 2. The CDR3 sequence is 13 residues long. Per the germline V gene, CDR1 is GTSNPN and CDR2 is SVGIG (reference sequence). This chain's CDR3 is CAWSTTGNQPQHF. The CDR3 nucleotides read TGTGCCTGGAGTACGACAGGGAATCAGCCCCAGCATTTT.

The chain has TRBV18 and TRBJ2-7; 7 bases are a match to TRBD2. The germline CDR1 and CDR2 sequences are KGHSH and LQKENI. The CDR3 has 13 amino acids. The trim removed 6 bases at V and 6 bases at J, leaving 8 bases unmatched. Here the CDR3 DNA reads TGTGCCAGCTCTAACCAGCGGGATGTCGAGCAGTACTTC. It translates to CASSNQRDVEQYF. Variable domain in full (rest from reference TRBV18 and TRBJ2-7): NAGVMQNPRHLVRRRGQEARLRCSPMKGHSHVYWYRQLPEEGLKFMVYLQKENIIDESGMPKERFSAEFPKEGPSILRIQQVVRGDSAAYFCASSNQRDVEQYFGPGTRLTVT.

As for this clone: One junction end disagrees with the germline gene, perhaps due to a read error. V gene TRBV7-9 combines with J gene TRBJ1-2; 7 nucleotides align to TRBD1. CDR3 length: 14 residues. Germline V gives CDR1 SEHNR, CDR2 FQNEAQ (reference sequence). CDR3 nucleotide sequence: TGTGCCAGCAGCCTAGCCGCAGGGGGGGATGGCTACACCTTC. Protein product: CASSLAAGGDGYTF.

The chain combines TRBV30 with TRBJ2-1, with 7 bases identical to TRBD1. V was pared by 4 bases and J by 7 bases, with 10 bases of the junction left unmatched. The CDR3 is 14 amino acids. CDR1 and CDR2 from the germline V gene are GTSNPN and SVGIG (reference sequence). The CDR3 protein is CAWTTGFEFNEQFF. CDR3 nucleotide sequence: TGTGCCTGGACGACAGGGTTCGAGTTTAATGAGCAGTTCTTC. The entire variable domain, with the rest obtained from reference TRBV30 and TRBJ2-1, is as follows: SQTIHQWPATLVQPVGSPLSLECTVEGTSNPNLYWYRQAAGRGLQLLFYSVGIGQISSEVPQNLSASRPQDRQFILSSKKLLLSDSGFYLCAWTTGFEFNEQFFGPGTRLTVL.

V and J are TRBV2 and TRBJ1-1, with a possible D match to TRBD1 (6 bases). V gave up 3 bases and J gave up 5 bases, with 13 bases separating them. The CDR3 covers 14 residues. CDR1 is SNHLY and CDR2 is FYNNEI in the germline V gene. This chain's CDR3 is CASSDGGGWTEAFF. The CDR3 nucleotides read TGTGCCAGCAGTGACGGCGGGGGCTGGACTGAAGCTTTCTTT.

The CDR3 loop reads CASSSPRDRAFGYTF. The DNA of the CDR3 is TGTGCCAGCAGTTCGCCACGGGACAGGGCTTTTGGCTACACCTTC. The rearrangement links TRBV28 to TRBJ1-2; 9 bases are a match to TRBD1. The CDR3 has 15 residues. Trimming at V came to 4 bases and at J to 7 bases, leaving 10 bases not matched to a gene. Germline V gene sequence: CDR1 MDHEN, CDR2 SYDVKM.

This chain uses TRBV6-5 with TRBJ1-1, with D possibly TRBD1 on 6 matching bases. CDR1 is MNHEY, CDR2 SVGAGI, per germline. The CDR3 spans 16 residues. Trimming pared 0 bases from V and 1 base from J, leaving 12 bases between. The CDR3 spells CASSYSGAPTNTEAFF. CDR3 bases: TGTGCCAGCAGTTACTCGGGGGCCCCGACGAACACTGAAGCTTTCTTT.